This T cell receptor beta chain was profiled in a study of OX40 agonist ivuxolimab in advanced cancers. Overall study: Age averaged around 60 years (range roughly 23 to 79), and just over 80% were male. Earlier anti-PD-1, anti-PD-L1 or anti-CTLA-4 therapy was permitted; about 44% had received some. Partial responses were observed in three patients, of whom one had hepatocellular carcinoma and two had cutaneous melanoma.

The study's findings and limits: By week 6 at 0.1 to 3.0 mg/kg, blood CD4+ and CD8+ T cells had expanded clonally.

The CDR3 is made up of 14 amino acids. V gave up 1 base and J gave up 13 bases, with 16 bases separating them. Germline assignment: CDR1 MNHNS and CDR2 SASEGT. This clone was seen a few times. Its antigen is as yet unknown. TCRdb keeps only in-frame clones here, not all; method: immunoSEQ multiplex PCR. The sample has 63,000 or so clones, 84% seen once. The source was CD4+ or CD8+ T cells sorted from blood, collected in a trial of the OX40 agonist ivuxolimab. The source is an adult with an advanced solid tumor such as melanoma, head and neck, liver or kidney cancer. V is TRBV6-1 and J is TRBJ2-2; D is uncertain. Here the CDR3 reads CASSEEGSLLWLFF. The CDR3 DNA sequence: TGTGCCAGCAGTGAAGAGGGCAGTCTTTTGTGGCTGTTTTTT.